Detailed here is one T cell receptor beta chain. As yet, its antigen is unknown. These data originate in a study of T cell responses to AZD1222 COVID-19 vaccine. General study points: A rise in Spike-specific TCR breadth and depth followed two AZD1222 doses. Donors were chiefly white British, with a greater number of females, and clonal diversity was perhaps underestimated.

The germline gives CDR1 MGHRA, CDR2 YSYEKL. Trimming at V came to 3 bases and at J to 3 bases, leaving 12 bases not matched to a gene. The CDR3 extends over 18 amino acids. Some clones are missing from TCRdb's copy, which holds only in-frame ones; the method was immunoSEQ multiplex PCR. The table shows more than 150,000 clones, with roughly nine tenths occurring only once. The chain employs TRBV4-1 and TRBJ2-1; TRBD2 matches 9 bases. The specimen comprised peripheral blood, sampled 28 days after the second AZD1222 dose. This clonotype was obtained from an adult who received the AZD1222 COVID-19 vaccine. The CDR3 nucleotides read TGCGCCAGCAGCCATAGATACGTGGGACTAGCAGTCTACAATGAGCAGTTCTTC. It specifies CASSHRYVGLAVYNEQFF.